The sequence of this T cell receptor beta chain was determined in a study of CD8+CD57+ T cells in acquired aplastic anemia (dated by TCRdb to the late 2010s). Background for the entire study: Extracted DNA from sorted CD4+ and CD8+ cells averaged 3.2 ug, ranging from roughly 0.19 to 27.4 ug. A CD8+CD57+ expansion meant a frequency higher than the mean frequency seen in healthy subjects.

Genomic DNA was used as template for profiling of TCR beta VDJ combinations and CDR3 sequences. TCR repertoire sequencing was run on an Illumina HiSeq 2000. Regarding the original processing steps: Repertoire assessment relied on Simpson's diversity index, CDR3 size and DJ length profiles, and TRBV/TRBJ rearrangement plots. The most abundant DNA sequence in the deep sequencing data was taken as the immunodominant clone. CDR3 amino acid sequences were screened for sharing across subjects and were compared with published repertoires and the VDJdb database. TCRdb applied fastp at Q25 and MiXCR to the public reads, then kept only in-frame beta chains. Rows are unified per CDR3 protein, each entry keeping the most common DNA and genes. TCRdb's processing, not the authors', yielded these V and J calls. Recorded for this sample are around 200,000 distinct CDR3 sequences; roughly 45% of them occurred a single time. The top ten clones comprise nearly 20% of the sample.

Trimming takes 6 bases from V and 6 bases from J, and the germline ends sit 18 bases apart. As encoded in the germline V gene, CDR1 is MNHEY while CDR2 is SVGAGI. Inclusive of the bounding cysteine and phenylalanine, the CDR3 is 15 residues long. Of all the DNA, just the CDR3 is kept, 45 bases in frame from base 1. This clonotype was observed many times. Its specific antigen is unknown. No base-level quality is on record; no much larger clone is a single base apart. The paper's findings and limits, for the study overall: Patients and healthy controls showed no significant difference in CD8+ Simpson's diversity (P=0.060). Although 25 to 30 CD8+ CDR3 sequences were shared by patients and controls, these sequences appeared highly expressed in patients and within the immunodominant clones of patients.

Flow cytometry had shown CD8+CD57+ cell expansion in the patients selected for sequencing. Every patient had severe acquired aplastic anemia, diagnosed using the International Study of Aplastic Anemia and Agranulocytosis and Camitta criteria. No therapy had been received by the patients at the time of blood sampling. The study deep-sequenced TCR repertoires of sorted CD4+ and CD8+ blood T cells from severe aplastic anemia patients and healthy subjects. Patients were enrolled under clinicaltrials.gov protocols 00001620, 01623167, 00001397, 00071045, 00081523 and 00961064 in the USA. Ficoll-Paque density gradient centrifugation was used to isolate peripheral blood mononuclear cells. Before DNA extraction, CD4+ and CD8+ T cells were sorted with FACS or magnetic beads.

The material sequenced was sorted CD4+, CD8+, or CD8+CD57+ T cells (not recorded which) from PBMCs. The chain employs TRBV6-5 and TRBJ1-5, and perhaps TRBD1 as D gene, on 5 matching bases. The receptor comes from a human donor with aplastic anemia. The CDR3 in this case is CASRGGSGKSQPQHF. The DNA sequence follows: TGTGCCAGCAGGGGGGGATCCGGGAAAAGTCAGCCCCAGCATTTT.